This T cell receptor (beta chain) was captured in a study of cytomegalovirus exposure and HLA in healthy donors. The germline gives CDR1 GTSNPN, CDR2 SVGIG (reference sequence). The V gene end was trimmed by 1 base and the J gene end by 6 bases; junction bases not matched to a gene: 2. The CDR3 spans 12 residues. Study-level results: In a later analysis, DRB1 alleles had the most associated TCRs; HLA-C alleles the fewest. Follow-up analysis seemed to connect common viral pathogens with several of the most significant clusters identified. A prior analysis recorded that most TCR beta V segments were productive about 87% or about 30% of the time.

The PCR contained 60 Vbeta and 13 Jbeta primers. In the original processing: Approximately 11 million shared chains were among some 75 million unique TCR beta chains counted in a later analysis. The data were produced by immunoSEQ multiplex PCR, yet TCRdb's version contains in-frame clones alone and is incomplete. The V and J calls and the clone size are those of that table, but D and trimming were determined from the DNA. The top ten hold roughly 2% of the sample, which has 200,000 to 300,000 clones, roughly 81% seen once. Regarding this clone: Its specificity is unknown.

The sequence derives from a woman in her 40s in good health and CMV-seropositive. Source material: PBMCs. This chain connects TRBV30 to TRBJ1-2, with 7 bases fitting TRBD1. CDR3 DNA: TGTGCCTGGAGTGGAACAGGGGATGGCTACACCTTC. It is translated as CAWSGTGDGYTF. Filled out from reference TRBV30 and TRBJ1-2, the complete variable domain reads SQTIHQWPATLVQPVGSPLSLECTVEGTSNPNLYWYRQAAGRGLQLLFYSVGIGQISSEVPQNLSASRPQDRQFILSSKKLLLSDSGFYLCAWSGTGDGYTFGSGTRLTVV.